The 3 T cell receptor beta chains given below trace back to one sample, sequenced in a study of control samples from healthy donors and cancer patients. The assay was immunoSEQ multiplex PCR, and TCRdb's table has in-frame clones only and misses some. The data contain roughly 130,000 clones, 75% to 95% of them singletons. The source material was blood. These receptors were obtained from a man younger than 35 in good health.

V gene TRBV5-1 combines with J gene TRBJ2-2, with D unclear. V lost 2 bases to trimming and J lost 6 bases, with 8 bases between them. CDR1 and CDR2 (germline): SGHRS, YFSETQ. The CDR3 is 13 amino acids. The CDR3 DNA follows: TGCGCCAGCAGCTTACGGGTTCCCGGGGAGCTGTTTTTT. This gives the protein CASSLRVPGELFF.

The chain uses TRBV27 and TRBJ2-2, with a possible D match to TRBD1 (5 bases). The CDR3 has 14 amino acids. CDR1 MNHEY and CDR2 SMNVEV come from the germline V gene (reference sequence). The V end was cut by 2 bases, the J end by 5 bases, with 9 bases between. The CDR3 DNA reads as TGTGCCAGCAGTTTAGTTCAGGGTACCGGGGAGCTGTTTTTT. This codes for CASSLVQGTGELFF.

This chain joins TRBV7-9 and TRBJ2-1; D perhaps matches TRBD1 (6 bases). The V and J ends lost 5 bases and 4 bases respectively, with 12 bases between them. In germline, CDR1 is SEHNR, CDR2 FQNEAQ (reference sequence). The CDR3 totals 14 residues. CDR3 residues: CASSPGTKYNEQFF. The CDR3 coding sequence is TGTGCCAGCAGCCCCGGGACAAAATACAATGAGCAGTTCTTC.